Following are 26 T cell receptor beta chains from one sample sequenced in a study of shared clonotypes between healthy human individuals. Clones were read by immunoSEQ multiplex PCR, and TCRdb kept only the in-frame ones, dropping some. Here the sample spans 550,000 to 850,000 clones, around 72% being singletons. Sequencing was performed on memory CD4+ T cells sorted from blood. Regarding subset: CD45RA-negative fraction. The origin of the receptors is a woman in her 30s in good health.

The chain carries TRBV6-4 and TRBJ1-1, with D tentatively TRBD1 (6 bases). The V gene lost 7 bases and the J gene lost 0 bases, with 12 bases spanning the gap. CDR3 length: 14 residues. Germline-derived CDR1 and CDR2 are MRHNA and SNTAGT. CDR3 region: CASKPGEMNTEAFF. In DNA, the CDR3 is TGTGCCAGCAAACCAGGGGAGATGAACACTGAAGCTTTCTTT.

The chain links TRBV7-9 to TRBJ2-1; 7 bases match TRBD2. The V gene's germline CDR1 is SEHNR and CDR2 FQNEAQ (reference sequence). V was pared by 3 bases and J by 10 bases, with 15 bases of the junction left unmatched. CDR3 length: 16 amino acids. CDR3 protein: CASSFRPGRETQEQFF. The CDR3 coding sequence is TGTGCCAGCAGCTTTAGGCCAGGGCGGGAGACACAGGAGCAGTTCTTC.

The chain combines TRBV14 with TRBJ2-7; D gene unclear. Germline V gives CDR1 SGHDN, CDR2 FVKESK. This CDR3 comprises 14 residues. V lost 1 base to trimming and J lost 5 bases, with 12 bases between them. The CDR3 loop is CASSQGRVLNEQYF. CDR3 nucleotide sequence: TGTGCCAGCAGCCAAGGTCGGGTTCTAAACGAGCAGTACTTC.

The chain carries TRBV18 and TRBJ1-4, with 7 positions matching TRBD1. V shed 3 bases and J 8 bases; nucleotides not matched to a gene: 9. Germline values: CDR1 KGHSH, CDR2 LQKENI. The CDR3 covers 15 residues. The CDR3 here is CASSPRQGQQEKLFF. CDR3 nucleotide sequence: TGTGCCAGCTCACCGAGACAGGGCCAGCAGGAAAAACTGTTTTTT.

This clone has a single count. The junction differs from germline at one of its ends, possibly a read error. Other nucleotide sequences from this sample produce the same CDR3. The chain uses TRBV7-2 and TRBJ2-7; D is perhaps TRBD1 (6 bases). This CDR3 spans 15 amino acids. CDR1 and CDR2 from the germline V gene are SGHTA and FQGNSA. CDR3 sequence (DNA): TGTGCTAGCAGCCGCGGACAGACCATTTCCTACGAGCAGTACTTC. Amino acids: CASSRGQTISYEQYF.

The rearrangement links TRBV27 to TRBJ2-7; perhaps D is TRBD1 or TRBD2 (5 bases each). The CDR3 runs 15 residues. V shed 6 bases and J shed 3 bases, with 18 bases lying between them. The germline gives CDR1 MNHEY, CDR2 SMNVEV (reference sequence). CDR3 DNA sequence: TGTGCCAGCAGACCCTGGGACGGGACGGTCTACGAGCAGTACTTC. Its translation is CASRPWDGTVYEQYF.

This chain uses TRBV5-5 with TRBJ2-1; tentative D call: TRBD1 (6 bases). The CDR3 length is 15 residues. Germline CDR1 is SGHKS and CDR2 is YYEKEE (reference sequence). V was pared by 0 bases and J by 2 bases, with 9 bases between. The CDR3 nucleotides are TGTGCCAGCAGCTTGGGATGGGGGCCCTACAATGAGCAGTTCTTC. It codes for CASSLGWGPYNEQFF.

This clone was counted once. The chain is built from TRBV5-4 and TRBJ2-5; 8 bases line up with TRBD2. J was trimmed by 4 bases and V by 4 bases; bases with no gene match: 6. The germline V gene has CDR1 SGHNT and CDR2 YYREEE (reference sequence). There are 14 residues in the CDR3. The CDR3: CASSPGGSSETQYF. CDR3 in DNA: TGTGCCAGCAGCCCGGGGGGGAGTTCAGAGACCCAGTACTTC.

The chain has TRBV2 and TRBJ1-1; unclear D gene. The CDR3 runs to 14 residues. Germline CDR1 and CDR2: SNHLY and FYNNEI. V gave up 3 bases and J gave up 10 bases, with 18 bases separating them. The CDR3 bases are TGTGCCAGCAGTGACGGAGTACGACAACGTACAGCTTTCTTT. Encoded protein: CASSDGVRQRTAFF.

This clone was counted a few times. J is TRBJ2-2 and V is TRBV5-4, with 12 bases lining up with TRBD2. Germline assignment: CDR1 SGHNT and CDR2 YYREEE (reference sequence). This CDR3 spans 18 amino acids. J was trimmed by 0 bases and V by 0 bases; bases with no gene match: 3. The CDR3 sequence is CASSLGRTSGTNTGELFF. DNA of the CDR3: TGTGCCAGCAGCTTGGGAAGGACTAGCGGGACGAACACCGGGGAGCTGTTTTTT.

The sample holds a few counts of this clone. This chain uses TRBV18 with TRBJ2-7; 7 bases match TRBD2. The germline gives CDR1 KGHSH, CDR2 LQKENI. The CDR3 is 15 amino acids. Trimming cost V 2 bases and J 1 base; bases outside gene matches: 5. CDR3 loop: CASSPGTIGSYEQYF. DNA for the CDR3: TGTGCCAGCTCACCAGGGACTATCGGATCCTACGAGCAGTACTTC. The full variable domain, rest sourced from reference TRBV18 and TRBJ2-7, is NAGVMQNPRHLVRRRGQEARLRCSPMKGHSHVYWYRQLPEEGLKFMVYLQKENIIDESGMPKERFSAEFPKEGPSILRIQQVVRGDSAAYFCASSPGTIGSYEQYFGPGTRLTVT.

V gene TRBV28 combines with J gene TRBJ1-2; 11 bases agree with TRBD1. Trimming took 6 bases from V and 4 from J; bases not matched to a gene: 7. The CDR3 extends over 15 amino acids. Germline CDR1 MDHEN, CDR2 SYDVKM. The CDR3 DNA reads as TGTGCCAGCAGCATGGGACAGGGGGGCCTCTATGGCTACACCTTC. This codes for CASSMGQGGLYGYTF.

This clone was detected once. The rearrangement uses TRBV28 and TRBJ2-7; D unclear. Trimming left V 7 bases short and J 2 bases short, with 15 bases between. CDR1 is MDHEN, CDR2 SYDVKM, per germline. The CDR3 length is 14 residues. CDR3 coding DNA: TGTGCCAGCACCTGGTCAGGTATGACCTACGAGCAGTACTTC. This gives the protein CASTWSGMTYEQYF.

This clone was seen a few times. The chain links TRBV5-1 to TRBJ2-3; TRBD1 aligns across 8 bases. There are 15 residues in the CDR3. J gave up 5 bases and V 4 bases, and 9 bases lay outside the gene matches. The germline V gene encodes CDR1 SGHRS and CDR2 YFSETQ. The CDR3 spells CASSPGQGGVDTQYF. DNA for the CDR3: TGCGCCAGCAGCCCCGGACAGGGCGGGGTAGATACGCAGTATTTT.

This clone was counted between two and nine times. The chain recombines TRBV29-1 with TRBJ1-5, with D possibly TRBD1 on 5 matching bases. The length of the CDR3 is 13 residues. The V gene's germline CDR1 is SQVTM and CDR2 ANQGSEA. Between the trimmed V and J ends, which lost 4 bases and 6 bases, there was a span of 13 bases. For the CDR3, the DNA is TGCAGCGTTGCTACACAGGACGGTCAGCCCCAGCATTTT. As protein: CSVATQDGQPQHF.

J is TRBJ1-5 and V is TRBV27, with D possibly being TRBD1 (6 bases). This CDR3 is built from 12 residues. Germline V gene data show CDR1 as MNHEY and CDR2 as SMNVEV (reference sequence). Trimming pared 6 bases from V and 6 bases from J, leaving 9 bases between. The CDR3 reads CASSTRGQPQHF. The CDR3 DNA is TGTGCCAGCAGCACCAGGGGTCAGCCCCAGCATTTT.

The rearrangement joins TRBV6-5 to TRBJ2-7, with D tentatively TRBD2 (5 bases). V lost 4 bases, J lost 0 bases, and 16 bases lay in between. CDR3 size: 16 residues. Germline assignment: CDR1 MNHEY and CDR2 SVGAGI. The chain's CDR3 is CASSSMADGSSYEQYF. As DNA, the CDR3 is TGTGCCAGCAGTTCCATGGCTGATGGGAGCTCCTACGAGCAGTACTTC.

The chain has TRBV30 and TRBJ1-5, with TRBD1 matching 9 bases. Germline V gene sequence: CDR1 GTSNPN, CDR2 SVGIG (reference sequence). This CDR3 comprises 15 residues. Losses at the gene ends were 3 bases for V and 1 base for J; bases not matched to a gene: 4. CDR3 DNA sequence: TGTGCCTGGAGCAAAGGACAGGGGAGCAATCAGCCCCAGCATTTT. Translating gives CAWSKGQGSNQPQHF.

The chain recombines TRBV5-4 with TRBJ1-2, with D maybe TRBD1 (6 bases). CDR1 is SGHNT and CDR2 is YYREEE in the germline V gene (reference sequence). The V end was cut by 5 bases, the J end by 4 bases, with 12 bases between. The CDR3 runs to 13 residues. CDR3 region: CASRAQGGYGYTF. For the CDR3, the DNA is TGTGCCAGCAGGGCACAGGGTGGCTATGGCTACACCTTC. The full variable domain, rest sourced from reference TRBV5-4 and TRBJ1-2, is ETGVTQSPTHLIKTRGQQVTLRCSSQSGHNTVSWYQQALGQGPQFIFQYYREEENGRGNFPPRFSGLQFPNYSSELNVNALELDDSALYLCASRAQGGYGYTFGSGTRLTVV.

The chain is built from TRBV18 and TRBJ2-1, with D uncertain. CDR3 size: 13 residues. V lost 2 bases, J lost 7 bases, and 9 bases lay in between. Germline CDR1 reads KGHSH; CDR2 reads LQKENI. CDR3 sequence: CASSPATGNEQFF. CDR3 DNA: TGTGCCAGCTCACCAGCAACTGGGAATGAGCAGTTCTTC.

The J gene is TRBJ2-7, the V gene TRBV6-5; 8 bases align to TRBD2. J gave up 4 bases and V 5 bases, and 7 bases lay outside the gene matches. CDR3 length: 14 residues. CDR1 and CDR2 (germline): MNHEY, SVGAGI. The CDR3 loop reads CASSETGLGYEQYF. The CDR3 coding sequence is TGTGCCAGCAGTGAGACGGGACTAGGATACGAGCAGTACTTC.

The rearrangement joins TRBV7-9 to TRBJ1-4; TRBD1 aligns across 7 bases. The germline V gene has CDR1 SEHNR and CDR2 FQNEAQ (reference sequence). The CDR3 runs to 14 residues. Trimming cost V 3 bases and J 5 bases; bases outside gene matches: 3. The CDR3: CASSFGQVNEKLFF. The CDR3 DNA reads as TGTGCCAGCAGCTTTGGACAGGTGAATGAAAAACTGTTTTTT.

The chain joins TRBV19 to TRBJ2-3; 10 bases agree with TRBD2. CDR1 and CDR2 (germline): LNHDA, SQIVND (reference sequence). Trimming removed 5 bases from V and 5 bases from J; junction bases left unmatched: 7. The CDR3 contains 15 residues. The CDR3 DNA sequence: TGTGCCAGTAGTTTCCTAGCGGGAGCCGGAGATACGCAGTATTTT. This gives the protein CASSFLAGAGDTQYF.

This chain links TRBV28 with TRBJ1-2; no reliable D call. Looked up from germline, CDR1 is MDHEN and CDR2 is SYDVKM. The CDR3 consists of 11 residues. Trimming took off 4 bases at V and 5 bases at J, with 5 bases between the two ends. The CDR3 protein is CASSYRYGYTF. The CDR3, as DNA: TGTGCCAGCAGTTACCGTTATGGCTACACCTTC.

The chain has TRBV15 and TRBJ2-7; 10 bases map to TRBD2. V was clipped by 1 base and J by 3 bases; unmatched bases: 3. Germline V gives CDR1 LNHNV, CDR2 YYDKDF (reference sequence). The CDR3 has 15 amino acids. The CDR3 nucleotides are TGTGCCACCAGCAGAGCGGCTAGCGGGAGCTACGAGCAGTACTTC. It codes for CATSRAASGSYEQYF.

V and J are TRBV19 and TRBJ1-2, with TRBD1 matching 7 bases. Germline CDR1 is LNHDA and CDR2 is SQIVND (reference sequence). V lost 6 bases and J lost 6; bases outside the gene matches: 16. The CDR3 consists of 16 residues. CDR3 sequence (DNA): TGTGCCAGTAGCGAGACAGGGTCAGGAACCTATCATGGCTACACCTTC. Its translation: CASSETGSGTYHGYTF.